Below, one T cell receptor (beta chain) is given with its context. The assay was immunoSEQ multiplex PCR, and TCRdb's table has in-frame clones only and misses some. Of some 200,000 clones listed, 80% to 90% were seen once; the top ten hold 3% to 3.5%. Germline V gene sequence: CDR1 ENHRY, CDR2 SYGVKD. CDR3 size: 13 residues. With 6 bases removed from V and 4 bases from J, the gap between germline ends came to 13 bases. Assignment of participants to cohorts was predicated upon participant-reported clinical history. The data are from a study of blood T cell repertoires in COVID-19. V usage is TRBV10-3 and J usage is TRBJ2-7; a weak D match, TRBD2 (5 bases). Sequenced material: PBMCs or T cells enriched from blood (not recorded which). This TCR came from a woman aged 18-29 years in a cohort exposed to, infected with or recovered from COVID-19 (not recorded which). CDR3 DNA sequence: TGTGCCATCAGCAACGGGGTGGGGTACGAGCAGTACTTC. This gives the protein CAISNGVGYEQYF.